This note documents a single T cell receptor beta chain sequence. Its antigen is not identified. The sample is drawn from a study of T cells after yellow fever vaccination. TCRdb redid the calling of the 5' RACE reads with MiXCR, one entry per CDR3 protein. The profile covers just over 250,000 distinct CDR3 sequences, with about 5.2% appearing a single time and around 3.5% taken by the ten largest. Points from the study as a whole: Abundant clonotypes from the bulk population could get into FACS-sorted repertoires as contaminants. Subsequent booster samples again held most clones from primary vaccination (96% CD4, about 90% CD8).

The specimen comprised CD4+ T cells sorted from PBMCs, sampled on the day of the yellow fever booster vaccination. The TCR comes from a man aged 18 to 29 who received the YFV17D yellow fever vaccine.

The CDR3 DNA is TGTGCCAGCAGTTACTCTACGACTGGAAACACCATATATTTT. It encodes CASSYSTTGNTIYF. This chain links TRBV6-5 with TRBJ1-3; D not resolved. The CDR3 has 14 residues. V lost 0 bases to trimming and J lost 2 bases, with 5 bases between them. The germline gives CDR1 MNHEY, CDR2 SVGAGI.